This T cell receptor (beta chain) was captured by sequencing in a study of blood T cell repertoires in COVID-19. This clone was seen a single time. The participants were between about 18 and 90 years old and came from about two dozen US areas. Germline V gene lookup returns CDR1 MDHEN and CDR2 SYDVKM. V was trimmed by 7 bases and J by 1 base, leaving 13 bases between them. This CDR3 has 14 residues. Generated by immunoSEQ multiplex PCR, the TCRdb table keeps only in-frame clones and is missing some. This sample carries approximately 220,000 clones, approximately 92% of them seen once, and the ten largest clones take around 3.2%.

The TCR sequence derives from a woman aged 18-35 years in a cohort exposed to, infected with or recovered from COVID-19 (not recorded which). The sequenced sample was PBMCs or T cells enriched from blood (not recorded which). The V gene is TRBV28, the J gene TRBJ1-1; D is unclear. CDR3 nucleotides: TGTGCCAGCATCCCCCGACGGGGGAACACTGAAGCTTTCTTT. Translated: CASIPRRGNTEAFF.